The 10 T cell receptor beta chains below come from one sample, sequenced in a study of PD-1 blockade in classical Hodgkin lymphoma. This sample's time point: cycle 4 day 1 (C4D1), after 6 weeks of nivolumab. Each patient's relapse followed autologous stem cell transplantation, and brentuximab vedotin exposure varied. The authors purified CD4+ T cells from thawed PBMCs by magnetic negative selection. TCRdb's table, derived via immunoSEQ multiplex PCR, lists solely in-frame clones and lacks some. In the table there are some 30,000 clones, roughly four fifths of which are singletons. Specimen: CD4+ T cells from blood, collected before the fourth cycle of nivolumab. All receptors come from a human donor with classical Hodgkin lymphoma.

V is TRBV7-8 and J is TRBJ1-2; possibly TRBD1 for D (5 bases). Germline loops: CDR1 SGHVS, CDR2 FQNEAQ. This CDR3 has 16 amino acids. Trimming stripped 0 bases from V and 2 bases from J, with 13 bases between. Written as DNA, the CDR3 is TGTGCCAGCAGCTTAGCGGGCGGTGAGGGGAACTATGGCTACACCTTC. It specifies CASSLAGGEGNYGYTF.

The J gene is TRBJ1-1, the V gene TRBV5-4; D not resolved. This CDR3 comprises 14 residues. Trimming stripped 4 bases from V and 3 bases from J, with 13 bases between. Germline V gene data show CDR1 as SGHNT and CDR2 as YYREEE (reference sequence). The CDR3 bases are TGTGCCAGCAGCCTCAGAGGGAAGGACACTGAAGCTTTCTTT. Its translation: CASSLRGKDTEAFF.

This clone was seen more than once but under ten times. The chain carries TRBV5-1 and TRBJ1-2, with D possibly matching TRBD1 (5 bases). V shed 4 bases and J shed 2 bases, with 9 bases lying between them. The CDR3 spans 13 residues. CDR1 is SGHRS and CDR2 is YFSETQ in the germline V gene. Written as DNA, the CDR3 is TGCGCCAGCAGCCCCGACAGCAACTATGGCTACACCTTC. This gives the protein CASSPDSNYGYTF.

The CDR3 loop is CSARGRGIQYF. CDR3 in DNA: TGCAGTGCTAGGGGGCGAGGCATTCAGTACTTC. The rearrangement uses TRBV20-1 and TRBJ2-4, with TRBD1 as a possible D gene (5 bases). Between the trimmed V and J ends, which lost 3 bases and 9 bases, there was a span of 9 bases. This CDR3 is 11 amino acids long. The germline CDR1 and CDR2 sequences are DFQATT and SNEGSKA (reference sequence).

V gene TRBV27 combines with J gene TRBJ1-1; D gene uncertain. V was clipped by 1 base and J by 3 bases, with 6 bases between them. There are 13 residues in the CDR3. Per germline, CDR1 MNHEY and CDR2 SMNVEV (reference sequence). DNA of the CDR3: TGTGCCAGCAGTTTATGGACGGACACTGAAGCTTTCTTT. It translates to CASSLWTDTEAFF.

The rearrangement joins TRBV2 to TRBJ1-4; D might be TRBD1 (5 bases). Germline values: CDR1 SNHLY, CDR2 FYNNEI. The V gene lost 4 bases and the J gene lost 8 bases, with 17 bases spanning the gap. The CDR3 extends over 15 amino acids. CDR3 in amino acids: CASSGRGSGGEKLFF. The CDR3 DNA sequence: TGTGCCAGCAGTGGTAGGGGATCAGGAGGGGAAAAACTGTTTTTT.

The V gene is TRBV7-2, the J gene TRBJ1-1, with 8 bases identical to TRBD1. The CDR3 extends over 15 amino acids. V was clipped by 4 bases and J by 6 bases; unmatched bases: 10. Germline assignment: CDR1 SGHTA and CDR2 FQGNSA. CDR3 loop: CASSSRDRTFSEAFF. CDR3 nucleotide sequence: TGTGCCAGCAGCTCCCGGGACAGGACCTTTTCTGAAGCTTTCTTT.

The J gene is TRBJ2-7, the V gene TRBV6-6, with TRBD2 matching 12 bases. V lost 8 bases to trimming and J lost 6 bases; unmatched junction nucleotides: 11. Per germline, CDR1 MNHNY and CDR2 SVGAGI (reference sequence). This CDR3 region has 15 residues. The CDR3 DNA reads as TGTGCCAGCGCCTCCTATCTAGCGGGGGGGCTCGAGCAGTACTTC. Its translation is CASASYLAGGLEQYF.

This clone occurred once. The V call is TRBV19, the J call TRBJ1-5; D is ambiguous. V lost 3 bases and J lost 3, with 9 bases in between. This CDR3 has 14 amino acids. CDR1 and CDR2 (germline): LNHDA, SQIVND (reference sequence). Written as DNA, the CDR3 is TGTGCCAGTAGTATCAAGGCCACCAATCAGCCCCAGCATTTT. Translating it yields CASSIKATNQPQHF.

This chain joins TRBV18 and TRBJ1-4, with D possibly being TRBD1 (6 bases). The germline V gene encodes CDR1 KGHSH and CDR2 LQKENI. This CDR3 is built from 16 residues. Trimming cost V 2 bases and J 0 bases, with 10 bases left between them. The CDR3 DNA follows: TGTGCCAGCTCACCAACAGGGATTGCAACTAATGAAAAACTGTTTTTT. The encoded protein is CASSPTGIATNEKLFF.